Presented here are 2 T cell receptor beta chains from one specimen sequenced in a study of T-cell memory formation after mild COVID-19. In TCRdb, the 5' RACE reads were re-called with MiXCR into one record per CDR3 protein. The sample includes around 110,000 distinct CDR3 sequences, roughly an eighth seen only once; the top ten take 39%. Sequencing input: PBMCs or a T cell subset sorted from them (not recorded which). These receptors were taken from a young man who had mild COVID-19 (a few samples of this study predate the infection). Cell type and time point are not known.

This sequence joins TRBV29-1 and TRBJ2-1; the D is unclear. V was clipped by 4 bases and J by 4 bases, with 11 bases between them. In germline, CDR1 is SQVTM, CDR2 ANQGSEA. This CDR3 comprises 13 residues. The CDR3 loop reads CSVGPNGYNEQFF. The CDR3 DNA sequence: TGCAGCGTTGGTCCCAACGGGTACAATGAGCAGTTCTTC.

This sequence joins TRBV3-1 and TRBJ2-3, with 7 bases lining up with TRBD2. Germline V gene lookup returns CDR1 LGHDT and CDR2 YNNKEL (reference sequence). CDR3 length: 15 amino acids. V shed 5 bases, J shed 6 bases, and the junction held 11 bases outside the gene matches. The CDR3 DNA sequence: TGTGCCAGCAGCAGGACTAGTCGAACTTGGGATACGCAGTATTTT. It specifies CASSRTSRTWDTQYF.